This is a list of T cell receptor beta chains from one sample in a study of blood T cell repertoires in COVID-19. Sequencing was performed with immunoSEQ multiplex PCR; in TCRdb, only in-frame clones are kept and a portion is missing. Among around 440,000 clones, around 89% were seen once, and the ten largest hold roughly 12%. Input material: peripheral blood. Receptor source: a woman aged 45 to 65 with COVID-19, enrolled during active disease. Each CDR3 is given with its conserved first and last residue. A D gene is named only where the DNA matches it firmly. Not all rows give a size; the values are once, few, many and, for expanded clones, a class.

clone size	V gene	J gene	D gene	CDR3 DNA	CDR3 protein
NA	TRBV9	TRBJ1-4	NA	TGTGCCAGCAGCGTAGCAGACAGGGAAAAACTGTTTTTT	CASSVADREKLFF
NA	TRBV5-4	TRBJ1-2	NA	TGTGCCAGCAGCTCCTACTTAGGCTACACCTTC	CASSSYLGYTF
once	TRBV6-6	TRBJ1-1	TRBD1	TGTGCCAGCAGCCAACAGGGGGCGAACACTGAAGCTTTCTTT	CASSQQGANTEAFF
NA	TRBV5-5	TRBJ2-1	TRBD1	TGTGCCAGCAGCTTGGGACAGGGGAGGTGGTACAATGAGCAGTTCTTC	CASSLGQGRWYNEQFF
NA	TRBV5-1	TRBJ1-3	TRBD1	TGCGCCAGCAGCCGGGACAGCGTCTCTGGAAACACCATATATTTT	CASSRDSVSGNTIYF
NA	TRBV18	TRBJ1-2	TRBD1	TGTGCCAGCTCCCCCGGACAGGGAAGGTATGGCTACACCTTC	CASSPGQGRYGYTF
NA	TRBV7-9	TRBJ2-7	NA	TGTGCCAGCAGCTCGCAGGGAACCTACGAGCAGTACTTC	CASSSQGTYEQYF
NA	TRBV6-5	TRBJ2-1	TRBD2	TGTGCCAGCAGTTACTTACTAGCGGGGCCCAATGAGCAGTTCTTC	CASSYLLAGPNEQFF
NA	TRBV6-5	TRBJ1-4	TRBD1	TGTGCCAGCAGTCCCGGGGACAGGAGACTTGAAAAACTGTTTTTT	CASSPGDRRLEKLFF
NA	TRBV3-1/TRBV3-2	TRBJ2-7	TRBD1	TGTGCCAGCAGCCAGACACCGACAGGGGTCTACGAGCAGTACTTC	CASSQTPTGVYEQYF
NA	TRBV5-6	TRBJ2-1	TRBD2	TGTGCCAGCAGTCCGGGGGGAGATGAGCAGTTCTTC	CASSPGGDEQFF
NA	TRBV3-1/TRBV3-2	TRBJ2-5	NA	TGTGCCAGCAGCCTTCGACTAGATGGGGAGACCCAGTACTTC	CASSLRLDGETQYF
NA	TRBV6-5	TRBJ1-1	NA	TGTGCCAGCAGCCCCAGACAGACGAACACTGAAGCTTTCTTT	CASSPRQTNTEAFF
NA	TRBV3-1/TRBV3-2	TRBJ1-1	NA	TGTGCCAGCAGCCAAGCAGCCAGGCCTGAAGCTTTCTTT	CASSQAARPEAFF
NA	TRBV19	TRBJ1-2	TRBD1	TGTGCCAGTAGTGCAGGGGGAAGTTCCTATGGCTACACCTTC	CASSAGGSSYGYTF
NA	TRBV5-6	TRBJ1-5	NA	TGTGCCAGCAGCTTGGCGACGACAGTGGGACAGCCCCAGCATTTT	CASSLATTVGQPQHF
NA	TRBV7-2	TRBJ2-7	TRBD2	TGTGCCAGCAGCTTAGGAGCGGGGCAGGGCGAGCAGTACTTC	CASSLGAGQGEQYF
NA	TRBV24-1	TRBJ2-7	TRBD1	TGTGCCACCAGTGGCCGGACAGGGGGCGAGCAGTACTTC	CATSGRTGGEQYF
NA	TRBV30	TRBJ1-2	NA	TGTGCCTGGAGTGTACGATCGACGGGGGGCGCGGATGGCTACACCTTC	CAWSVRSTGGADGYTF
NA	TRBV6-5	TRBJ1-6	TRBD1	TGTGCCAGCACCAAGGGACAGGGTCCTTCACCCCTCCACTTT	CASTKGQGPSPLHF
NA	TRBV6-6	TRBJ1-3	NA	TGTGCCAGCAGCGCACACAGGGCTGGAAACACCATATATTTT	CASSAHRAGNTIYF
NA	TRBV28	TRBJ2-1	TRBD2	TGTGCCAGCAGTCTCTTAGCGGGGGGCGTACTCAATGAGCAGTTCTTC	CASSLLAGGVLNEQFF
NA	TRBV5-1	TRBJ1-2	TRBD1	TGCGCCAGCTACGACAGGGCGTATGGCTACACCTTC	CASYDRAYGYTF
few	TRBV19	TRBJ1-6	NA	TGTGCCAGTAGTACCGGACAGTTTGGATCACCCCTCCACTTT	CASSTGQFGSPLHF
NA	TRBV4-1	TRBJ2-5	NA	TGCGCCAGCAGCCCGGGGGTACAAGAGACCCAGTACTTC	CASSPGVQETQYF
NA	TRBV9	TRBJ2-7	TRBD1	TGTGCCAGCAGCTTCACGACAGGGGACTACGAGCAGTACTTC	CASSFTTGDYEQYF
NA	TRBV24-1	TRBJ2-5	NA	TGTGCCACCAGTGATGCCAAGCTAGCGGGGACAGGGACCCAGTACTTC	CATSDAKLAGTGTQYF
NA	TRBV9	TRBJ1-4	NA	TGTGCCAGCTCAAAGGGAGGGTCGGGGGAAAAACTGTTTTTT	CASSKGGSGEKLFF
NA	TRBV3-1/TRBV3-2	TRBJ1-2	NA	TGTGCCAGCAGCTTCAGGGGCGCGGACTATGGCTACACCTTC	CASSFRGADYGYTF
NA	TRBV5-1	TRBJ2-5	NA	TGCGCCAGCAGCTCCGACAGACAAGAGACCCAGTACTTC	CASSSDRQETQYF
NA	TRBV2	TRBJ1-5	NA	TGTGCCAGCAGTTTCCAGCCGCGGGATAGCAATCAGCCCCAGCATTTT	CASSFQPRDSNQPQHF
NA	TRBV12-3/TRBV12-4	TRBJ2-5	NA	TGTGCCAGCAGTTTTAACAGGGAAGAGACCCAGTACTTC	CASSFNREETQYF
NA	TRBV7-8	TRBJ2-6	NA	TGTGCCAGCAGCTTAGCCCTACAGGGATCGGCTGGGGCCAACGTCCTGACTTTC	CASSLALQGSAGANVLTF